These 23 T cell receptor beta chains share one sample of origin, sequenced in a study of T cell changes during pregnancy in multiple sclerosis. Produced via immunoSEQ multiplex PCR; TCRdb's table is partial and in-frame only. This sample has under 110,000 clones; 91% occur once, and the top ten carry roughly 1.6%. This sample comprised peripheral blood, obtained before pregnancy. All receptors derive from a female donor with multiple sclerosis, enrolled in a pregnancy study.

V gene TRBV11-3 combines with J gene TRBJ2-7; possible D gene TRBD1, 6 bases. Trimming cost V 5 bases and J 3 bases, with 14 bases left between them. This CDR3 region has 14 residues. Germline assignment: CDR1 SGHNT and CDR2 YENEEA. The CDR3 here is CASSRLAGDYEQYF. CDR3 coding DNA: TGTGCCAGCAGCCGACTGGCAGGGGACTACGAGCAGTACTTC. Using reference TRBV11-3 and TRBJ2-7 for the parts outside the CDR3, the full variable domain is EAGVVQSPRYKIIEKKQPVAFWCNPISGHNTLYWYLQNLGQGPELLIRYENEEAVDDSQLPKDRFSAERLKGVDSTLKIQPAELGDSAVYLCASSRLAGDYEQYFGPGTRLTVT.

The chain links TRBV4-1 to TRBJ2-1; D is undetermined. The CDR3 is 16 amino acids. V dropped 0 bases and J dropped 4 bases, with 13 bases sitting between them. CDR1 MGHRA and CDR2 YSYEKL come from the germline V gene. CDR3 region: CASSQEGEWLYNEQFF. Here the CDR3 DNA reads TGCGCCAGCAGCCAAGAAGGAGAATGGCTTTACAATGAGCAGTTCTTC.

The chain employs TRBV4-3 and TRBJ1-3; a weak D match, TRBD1 (5 bases). The CDR3 has 15 amino acids. The germline V and J ends were trimmed by 1 base and 0 bases, with 7 bases remaining between them. Germline lookup yields CDR1 LGHNA and CDR2 YSLEER. CDR3 sequence reads: CASSQVGASGNTIYF. CDR3 sequence (DNA): TGCGCCAGCAGCCAAGTAGGGGCCTCTGGAAACACCATATATTTT.

This clone appeared once. The gene calls are TRBV29-1 and TRBJ2-1; 9 nucleotides line up with TRBD1. J was trimmed by 15 bases and V by 7 bases; bases with no gene match: 10. CDR3 size: 11 residues. Germline CDR1 SQVTM, CDR2 ANQGSEA. The CDR3 is CSAKDGTGTFF. The CDR3 DNA follows: TGCAGCGCTAAGGACGGGACAGGGACGTTCTTC.

V gene TRBV7-9 combines with J gene TRBJ2-3; D ambiguous. Germline CDR1 and CDR2: SEHNR and FQNEAQ (reference sequence). The V and J ends lost 2 bases and 3 bases respectively, with 9 bases between them. This CDR3 spans 14 amino acids. The CDR3 DNA is TGTGCCAGCAGCTTATCCCCCGGGACAGATACGCAGTATTTT. This codes for CASSLSPGTDTQYF.

The rearrangement uses TRBV18 and TRBJ1-6, with D unclear. Germline lookup yields CDR1 KGHSH and CDR2 LQKENI. The CDR3 is 18 amino acids. Trimming removed 5 bases from V and 5 bases from J, with 22 bases in between. The CDR3 sequence is CASSSTRPGTGNNSPLHF. For the CDR3, the DNA is TGTGCCAGCTCATCGACCAGGCCCGGAACCGGGAATAATTCACCCCTCCACTTT.

The V gene is TRBV5-1, the J gene TRBJ2-5; 7 bases fit TRBD1. The germline gives CDR1 SGHRS, CDR2 YFSETQ. This CDR3 region has 13 residues. J lost 3 bases, V lost 2 bases, and 1 base had no gene match. DNA of the CDR3: TGCGCCAGCAGCTTCGACAGGGAAGAGACCCAGTACTTC. It specifies CASSFDREETQYF.

This chain connects TRBV5-6 to TRBJ1-2; 9 bases are shared with TRBD1. CDR1 is SGHDT, CDR2 YYEEEE, per germline. This CDR3 contains 16 residues. The J segment lost 8 bases and the V segment lost 2 bases, leaving 13 bases of the junction unmatched. The CDR3 region is CASSFGTGTGIGGYTF. The CDR3 DNA reads as TGTGCCAGCAGCTTCGGGACAGGGACGGGGATTGGGGGCTACACCTTC. Filled out from reference TRBV5-6 and TRBJ1-2, the complete variable domain reads DAGVTQSPTHLIKTRGQQVTLRCSPKSGHDTVSWYQQALGQGPQFIFQYYEEEERQRGNFPDRFSGHQFPNYSSELNVNALLLGDSALYLCASSFGTGTGIGGYTFGSGTRLTVV.

The rearrangement uses TRBV6-1 and TRBJ2-7, with TRBD2 matching over 7 bases. The germline gives CDR1 MNHNS, CDR2 SASEGT. Unmatched junction bases numbered 19, after V lost 8 bases and J lost 9 bases. The CDR3 loop spans 15 amino acids. The CDR3 sequence is CASGQQAGREGGQYF. CDR3 nucleotides: TGTGCCAGCGGTCAACAGGCGGGGAGGGAAGGCGGGCAGTACTTC.

The gene calls are TRBV4-3 and TRBJ2-3, with 11 bases that match TRBD2. Germline V gene sequence: CDR1 LGHNA, CDR2 YSLEER. With 4 bases clipped from V and 3 bases from J, the junction kept 15 bases outside the gene matches. The CDR3 totals 19 residues. CDR3 sequence reads: CASSPAGLAGGSGTDTQYF. The CDR3 DNA reads as TGCGCCAGCAGCCCCGCTGGGCTAGCGGGGGGCTCTGGGACAGATACGCAGTATTTT.

This rearrangement joins TRBV19 to TRBJ2-5; maybe TRBD1 (5 bases). Germline CDR1 reads LNHDA; CDR2 reads SQIVND (reference sequence). The CDR3 spans 13 residues. V was cut by 6 bases and J by 5 bases, with 13 bases left in between. The CDR3 nucleotides are TGTGCCAGTAGACCTGGGGCGTGGGAGACCCAGTACTTC. It encodes CASRPGAWETQYF.

This clone was counted a single time. V usage is TRBV2 and J usage is TRBJ1-2; 9 bases are a match to TRBD1. CDR3 length: 16 residues. Germline loops: CDR1 SNHLY, CDR2 FYNNEI. V lost 5 bases and J lost 2; bases outside the gene matches: 9. The CDR3, as DNA: TGTGCCAGCAGTACCCGGGACAGGGCGACAAACTATGGCTACACCTTC. It specifies CASSTRDRATNYGYTF. The full variable domain, its missing parts supplied by reference TRBV2 and TRBJ1-2, is EPEVTQTPSHQVTQMGQEVILRCVPISNHLYFYWYRQILGQKVEFLVSFYNNEISEKSEIFDDQFSVERPDGSNFTLKIRSTKLEDSAMYFCASSTRDRATNYGYTFGSGTRLTVV.

The gene calls are TRBV19 and TRBJ1-1; the D gene is possibly TRBD1 (6 bases). The CDR3 loop spans 14 amino acids. Trimming left V 6 bases short and J 4 bases short, with 15 bases between. Germline V gene lookup returns CDR1 LNHDA and CDR2 SQIVND (reference sequence). The CDR3 DNA follows: TGTGCCAGTAGCCTAACAGGGAGAGGCACTGAAGCTTTCTTT. Protein: CASSLTGRGTEAFF. Looking up the rest from reference TRBV19 and TRBJ1-1 gives the full variable domain: DGGITQSPKYLFRKEGQNVTLSCEQNLNHDAMYWYRQDPGQGLRLIYYSQIVNDFQKGDIAEGYSVSREKKESFPLTVTSAQKNPTAFYLCASSLTGRGTEAFFGQGTRLTVV.

The chain employs TRBV7-6 and TRBJ2-1; D call uncertain. Germline V gives CDR1 SGHVS, CDR2 FNYEAQ. The CDR3 sequence is 16 residues long. The V end was cut by 1 base, the J end by 0 bases, with 10 bases between. CDR3 sequence (DNA): TGTGCCAGCAGCTTAGGTCCCCTGAGCTCCTACAATGAGCAGTTCTTC. Encoded protein: CASSLGPLSSYNEQFF.

The J gene is TRBJ1-5, the V gene TRBV2, with D possibly being TRBD1 (6 bases). The CDR3 length is 16 residues. The V gene lost 5 bases and the J gene lost 0 bases, with 14 bases spanning the gap. The germline V gene has CDR1 SNHLY and CDR2 FYNNEI. This CDR3 reads CASSPQGQLSNQPQHF. In DNA, the CDR3 is TGTGCCAGCAGTCCTCAAGGACAGCTTAGCAATCAGCCCCAGCATTTT.

The rearrangement links TRBV19 to TRBJ2-1, with D perhaps matching TRBD2 (5 bases). The CDR3 has 14 residues. The V and J ends lost 5 bases and 3 bases respectively, with 11 bases between them. Germline values: CDR1 LNHDA, CDR2 SQIVND (reference sequence). CDR3 DNA: TGTGCCAGTAGTTTTAAGGCGGGCTACAATGAGCAGTTCTTC. Its protein is CASSFKAGYNEQFF.

The chain recombines TRBV19 with TRBJ1-4; D may be TRBD1 (5 bases). Between the trimmed V and J ends, which lost 6 bases and 2 bases, there was a span of 16 bases. The CDR3 is made up of 16 amino acids. CDR1 LNHDA and CDR2 SQIVND come from the germline V gene (reference sequence). CDR3 in amino acids: CASSKPGFGTNEKLFF. CDR3 sequence (DNA): TGTGCCAGTAGCAAACCAGGGTTTGGGACTAATGAAAAACTGTTTTTT. Full variable domain (remainder filled in from reference TRBV19 and TRBJ1-4): DGGITQSPKYLFRKEGQNVTLSCEQNLNHDAMYWYRQDPGQGLRLIYYSQIVNDFQKGDIAEGYSVSREKKESFPLTVTSAQKNPTAFYLCASSKPGFGTNEKLFFGSGTQLSVL.

This chain joins TRBV6-5 and TRBJ1-1; 7 bases agree with TRBD1. This CDR3 spans 14 amino acids. Germline lookup yields CDR1 MNHEY and CDR2 SVGAGI. J gave up 1 base and V 7 bases, and 6 bases lay outside the gene matches. Here the CDR3 DNA reads TGTGCCAGCAAAGCCACAGGGGAGAACACTGAAGCTTTCTTT. It encodes CASKATGENTEAFF.

V usage is TRBV5-1 and J usage is TRBJ1-5, with 7 bases fitting TRBD1. The V and J ends lost 0 bases and 1 base, in that order; junction bases with no gene match: 1. From germline, CDR1 is SGHRS and CDR2 YFSETQ. The CDR3 covers 15 residues. The CDR3, as DNA: TGCGCCAGCAGCTTGGGGGGACAGAGCAATCAGCCCCAGCATTTT. Translating gives CASSLGGQSNQPQHF.

This sequence joins TRBV6-6 and TRBJ1-1, with 8 bases lining up with TRBD1. Losses at the gene ends were 5 bases for V and 4 bases for J; bases not matched to a gene: 12. In germline, CDR1 is MNHNY, CDR2 SVGAGI (reference sequence). The CDR3 covers 16 residues. The CDR3 region is CASSHPRGQGATEAFF. In nucleotides, the CDR3 is TGTGCCAGCAGTCACCCCCGCGGACAGGGCGCCACTGAAGCTTTCTTT.

This chain links TRBV5-1 with TRBJ2-7, with 9 bases matching TRBD1. V shed 3 bases, J shed 5 bases, and the junction held 12 bases outside the gene matches. This CDR3 comprises 16 residues. Germline CDR1 and CDR2: SGHRS and YFSETQ. This CDR3 is CASSSIRGQGNHEQYF. CDR3 sequence (DNA): TGCGCCAGCAGCTCTATCCGGGGACAGGGAAACCACGAGCAGTACTTC.

CDR3 nucleotide sequence: TGTGCCAGCAGCTTATTTTCGGGACAGAACTACGAGCAGTACTTC. Protein sequence: CASSLFSGQNYEQYF. The chain joins TRBV7-3 to TRBJ2-7, with 7 positions matching TRBD1. In germline, CDR1 is SGHTA, CDR2 FQGTGA. This CDR3 is built from 15 residues. Trimming removed 2 bases from V and 3 bases from J; junction bases left unmatched: 7.

This sequence joins TRBV27 and TRBJ1-1, with a tentative D call TRBD1 (6 bases). The V and J ends lost 6 bases and 5 bases respectively, with 22 bases between them. Germline V lookup: CDR1 MNHEY, CDR2 SMNVEV (reference sequence). The CDR3 length is 16 residues. The CDR3 DNA sequence: TGTGCCAGCAGCCCAACTTCAGGGGTGGGCTTGACTGAAGCTTTCTTT. Amino acid sequence: CASSPTSGVGLTEAFF.